This T cell receptor (beta chain) was sequenced for a study of T-cell memory formation after mild COVID-19. The CDR3 is 14 amino acids. V was trimmed by 2 bases and J by 3 bases, leaving 11 bases between them. In germline, CDR1 is SGHTA, CDR2 FQGNSA. TCRdb called the 5' RACE reads again in MiXCR, with one record for every CDR3 protein. The sample carries approximately 150,000 distinct CDR3 sequences, 6% to 7% recorded once. This clonotype was detected a few times. The V and J genes are TRBV7-2 and TRBJ2-7; D not certain. The receptor's source is an adult woman who had mild COVID-19 (a few samples of this study predate the infection). Cell type and time point are not known. The sequenced sample was PBMCs or a T cell subset sorted from them (not recorded which). The DNA of the CDR3 is TGTGCCAGCAGCTTAATCCGGGTACACTACGAGCAGTACTTC. This gives the protein CASSLIRVHYEQYF.